A single sample is the source of the 7 T cell receptor beta chains below, sequenced in a study of blood T cell repertoires in COVID-19. The assay was immunoSEQ multiplex PCR, and TCRdb's table has in-frame clones only and misses some. The sample shows about 130,000 clones, roughly 79% of them seen only once. The sequenced sample consisted of peripheral blood. The receptors were sampled from a human donor in a cohort sampled during active COVID-19.

This chain connects TRBV30 to TRBJ2-3, with TRBD2 as a possible D gene (7 bases). The V gene's germline CDR1 is GTSNPN and CDR2 SVGIG (reference sequence). The CDR3 consists of 15 residues. V shed 0 bases and J shed 4 bases, with 14 bases lying between them. As DNA, the CDR3 is TGTGCCTGGAGTGTAGGGGGGGGCGGGGCAGATACGCAGTATTTT. This translates into CAWSVGGGGADTQYF.

The J gene is TRBJ2-7, the V gene TRBV4-1; perhaps TRBD1 as D (8 bases). The germline CDR1 and CDR2 sequences are MGHRA and YSYEKL. The V gene lost 2 bases and the J gene lost 1 base, with 15 bases spanning the gap. The CDR3 is 16 residues long. CDR3 protein: CASSQPGRDRSYEQYF. The CDR3 DNA is TGCGCCAGCAGCCAACCAGGGAGGGACAGGTCCTACGAGCAGTACTTC.

V gene TRBV11-3 combines with J gene TRBJ2-1; 8 bases fit TRBD1. The CDR3 length is 15 residues. Germline values: CDR1 SGHNT, CDR2 YENEEA. V gave up 4 bases and J gave up 7 bases; unmatched junction bases: 9. For the CDR3, the DNA is TGTGCCAGCAGCTCTCGGACAGGGCTAAAAAATGAGCAGTTCTTC. This encodes CASSSRTGLKNEQFF.

The chain is built from TRBV3-1 (or the pseudogene TRBV3-2) and TRBJ2-7, with TRBD2 matching 8 bases. CDR1 LGHDT and CDR2 YNNKEL come from the germline V gene (reference sequence). This CDR3 is built from 18 residues. With V trimmed by 1 base and J by 0 bases, 11 bases remained unmatched. The CDR3 reads CASSQGVSRGANSYEQYF. As DNA, the CDR3 is TGTGCCAGCAGCCAAGGAGTCTCGCGGGGGGCCAACTCCTACGAGCAGTACTTC.

The chain recombines TRBV19 with TRBJ1-3, with D unclear. This CDR3 comprises 15 residues. The germline V gene has CDR1 LNHDA and CDR2 SQIVND (reference sequence). Between the trimmed V and J ends, which lost 5 bases and 2 bases, there was a span of 13 bases. CDR3 amino acids: CASSAQISTGNTIYF. In DNA form, the CDR3 reads TGTGCCAGTAGTGCACAAATAAGTACTGGAAACACCATATATTTT.

J is TRBJ1-1 and V is TRBV19, with TRBD1 matching 9 bases. The V segment lost 4 bases and the J segment 4 bases; nucleotides outside the gene matches: 4. CDR3 length: 14 amino acids. CDR1 is LNHDA, CDR2 SQIVND, per germline (reference sequence). CDR3 nucleotides: TGTGCCAGTAGTAGGGACAGGGAGTTCACTGAAGCTTTCTTT. This gives the protein CASSRDREFTEAFF.

The chain combines TRBV30 with TRBJ2-7; 10 bases are a match to TRBD1. The CDR3 sequence is 18 residues long. Losses at the gene ends were 3 bases for V and 0 bases for J; bases not matched to a gene: 14. CDR1 and CDR2 (germline): GTSNPN, SVGIG (reference sequence). The chain's CDR3 is CAWRPPGQGPWSSYEQYF. In nucleotides, the CDR3 is TGTGCCTGGAGACCCCCGGGACAGGGGCCCTGGAGCTCCTACGAGCAGTACTTC.